This T cell receptor (beta chain) was recorded in a study of cytotoxic CD8 clonotypes in ibrutinib-treated CLL (dated by TCRdb to 2020 to 2022). Regarding the complete study: The cohort had 11 relapsed/refractory and around 15 treatment-naive patients; 17 to 18 were IGHV unmutated. Partial responses were observed in roughly 25 patients and complete responses in 2; after a median follow-up of 68 months, remission was maintained in roughly 14 patients and progression was observed in approximately 12. Response samples were obtained after a median of approximately 12 months of treatment, with a range of roughly 6 to 40 months. On average, each sample yielded around 270,000 productive templates and 94,082 productive rearrangements. Of the roughly 90 people in the trial, 25 to 30 had longitudinal samples available. Cryopreserved peripheral blood mononuclear cells were collected before treatment, at response, and at either disease progression or sustained remission.

For TCR beta library preparation, roughly 2.2 micrograms of genomic DNA were isolated from cryopreserved PBMCs. Longitudinal blood samples from CLL patients on ibrutinib monotherapy were analyzed using high-throughput TCR beta sequencing. Patients were enrolled in a phase 2 open-label single-center ibrutinib monotherapy trial. About this clone: There is no known antigen for this receptor. No quality values exist for individual bases; no much larger clone is one base distant.

Trimmed from V: 4 bases; trimmed from J: 0 bases; junction bases lacking a gene match: 5. The CDR1 and CDR2 encoded by the germline V gene (reference sequence) are LNHDA and SQIVND. Including cysteine and phenylalanine, the CDR3 has 17 amino acids. Only the CDR3 DNA is retained, 51 bases long and in frame from the first base. A MiSeq instrument was used for deep resolution sequencing, which targeted depths ranging from 1 in 1 million up to 1 in 200,000 T cells, with coverage averaging 10x for each clonotype. The immunoSEQ hsTCRB Kit was used to generate the TCR beta libraries. On the authors' methods: ImmunoSEQ Data Assistant and ImmunoSEQ Analyzer were used for data analysis, and V, D and J genes were assigned according to IMGT definitions. Clonality, with values ranging from 0 to 1, was calculated as one minus the normalized Shannon entropy of productive rearrangement frequencies. Only overrepresented clonotypes making up at least 0.05% of the repertoire of each patient were included in the public clonotype analysis. About a dozen repertoires from age-matched healthy donors, obtained from immuneACCESS, served as clonality controls. TCRdb stores this immuneACCESS table with in-frame sequences only. Part of the clones is absent; in the studies checked, under half of the shortfall reflects unresolved V genes, and no reason is known for the rest. V, J and clone size reflect that table, while D and trimming were determined from the DNA. For this sample there are some 290,000 clones; roughly 85% appear just once. The ten largest make up 6.5% to 8.5% of the sample.

The paper as a whole reports these results and caveats: Baseline clonality was found to be higher than that of age-matched healthy donors and was strongly correlated with circulating CD8+ T-cell counts. Public clonotypes were rare and either shrank or stayed stable during treatment, and the rise in clonality at ibrutinib response reflected expansion of private clonotypes. An increase in clonality was observed at ibrutinib response, with clonality remaining stable during sustained remission and falling back toward baseline at progression. Sustained-remission and progressing patients did not have matched sampling times, and lymph node repertoires were not examined.

This sample comprised PBMCs, obtained before ibrutinib treatment. The TCR sequence derives from a human donor with chronic lymphocytic leukemia. Recombination joined TRBV19 with TRBJ2-7, with 14 junctional bases fitting TRBD2. The DNA sequence is TGTGCCAGTAGTAGAGGACTAGCGGGAGGATACTCCTACGAGCAGTACTTC. This yields the protein CASSRGLAGGYSYEQYF.